This is a list of T cell receptor beta chains from one sample in a study of T cell responses to AZD1222 COVID-19 vaccine. Measured with immunoSEQ multiplex PCR; TCRdb has only the in-frame clones, and not every one. Seen here are some 83,000 clones, approximately 85% observed once, and the top ten hold 7.5% to 9%. Sample: peripheral blood, taken on day 0 of AZD1222 vaccination. Receptor source: an adult in good health. CDR3s include the opening cysteine and the closing phenylalanine or tryptophan. D genes are given only for firm matches. Clone sizes are given selectively: once, few, many, or a class where the clone is expanded.

size	J	D	V	DNA	CDR3
.	TRBJ2-1	.	TRBV14	TGTGCCAGCAGCCAAGAAGCCTCGATCGGTGAGCAGTTCTTC	CASSQEASIGEQFF
.	TRBJ1-2	.	TRBV27	TGTGCCAGCAGTTTCCGAGACAGCGGTAGAGATGGCTACACCTTC	CASSFRDSGRDGYTF
few	TRBJ2-7	TRBD2	TRBV30	TGTGCCTGGAGTCCAGAACAGGCTAGCGGGAGCCAGTACTTC	CAWSPEQASGSQYF
.	TRBJ2-7	TRBD1	TRBV5-1	TGCGCCAGCAGCTTTCCCCACAGGCAAGCCCAACAGGGGGGATTCTACGAGCAGTACTTC	CASSFPHRQAQQGGFYEQYF
.	TRBJ2-5	.	TRBV10-1	TGCGCCAGCAGTGAGGGGGCCATTGGAGAGACCCAGTACTTC	CASSEGAIGETQYF
.	TRBJ1-2	TRBD1	TRBV7-8	TGTGCCAGCAGCTTAAGCACAGGGGGTTATGGCTACACCTTC	CASSLSTGGYGYTF
.	TRBJ2-7	TRBD1	TRBV29-1	TGCAGCGTGGGGACAGGGCTGAGGGAGCAGTACTTC	CSVGTGLREQYF
.	TRBJ2-5	.	TRBV4-1	TGCGCCAGCAGCCAAGATGCTAGCCAAGAGACCCAGTACTTC	CASSQDASQETQYF
.	TRBJ2-7	TRBD1	TRBV7-8	TGTGCCAGCAGCCTGGGACAGGGGGTCTACGAGCAGTACTTC	CASSLGQGVYEQYF
.	TRBJ2-7	TRBD2	TRBV30	TGTGCCTGGAGTCGTACGGGAGGGCCTTTTAACGAGCAGTACTTC	CAWSRTGGPFNEQYF
.	TRBJ1-2	.	TRBV6-4	TGTGCCAGCAGTGACTCGGGTGGCTACACCTTC	CASSDSGGYTF
.	TRBJ1-2	TRBD1	TRBV7-8	TGTGCCAGCAGCCCAGGGACAGGGGGCTTCTATGGCTACACCTTC	CASSPGTGGFYGYTF
.	TRBJ2-7	TRBD1	TRBV6-5	TGTGCCAGCAGTTCACAGGGGACGGGGAGATACGAGCAGTACTTC	CASSSQGTGRYEQYF
.	TRBJ2-3	TRBD2	TRBV7-6	TGTGCCAGCAGCCCAACGGGTCGGGGGGATAGCACAGATACGCAGTATTTT	CASSPTGRGDSTDTQYF
.	TRBJ1-2	.	TRBV3-1/TRBV3-2	TGTGCCAGCAGCCAAGCGGGGTACTATGGCTACACCTTC	CASSQAGYYGYTF
once	TRBJ2-5	TRBD2	TRBV5-1	TGCGCCAGCAGCTCCACTAGCGGGAGGGCCTACGAGACCCAGTACTTC	CASSSTSGRAYETQYF
.	TRBJ2-7	.	TRBV7-9	TGTGCCAGCAGCTTGGGGGGGCCTACCTACGAGCAGTACTTC	CASSLGGPTYEQYF
.	TRBJ2-3	.	TRBV6-2/TRBV6-3	TGTGCCAGCAGTTACTCGAATATGTGGGGCAGGGATACGCAGTATTTT	CASSYSNMWGRDTQYF
.	TRBJ1-3	.	TRBV6-5	TGTGCCAGCAGTTACCCAGGGGCTGGAAACACCATATATTTT	CASSYPGAGNTIYF
once	TRBJ2-2	TRBD2	TRBV7-2	TGTGCCAGCAGCTTAGAGTTCCGGGAGGGGATCACCGGAGAGCTGTTTTTT	CASSLEFREGITGELFF
.	TRBJ2-3	TRBD2	TRBV5-1	TGCGCCAGCAGCTTGGTGACTAGCGGGAGCACAGATACGCAGTATTTT	CASSLVTSGSTDTQYF
.	TRBJ2-3	.	TRBV13	TGTGCCAGCAGCTTATGGACAGGGGAGGCTAGCGGGCTACGAGAAGGAGGCACAGATACGCAGTATTTT	CASSLWTGEASGLREGGTDTQYF
few	TRBJ1-6	.	TRBV30	TGTGCCTGGAGTAAGGGGAATAATTCACCCCTCCACTTT	CAWSKGNNSPLHF
few	TRBJ1-2	.	TRBV6-5	TGTGCCAGCAGTTCGTCACAGAGCTTTGGCTATGGCTACACCTTC	CASSSSQSFGYGYTF
.	TRBJ1-2	.	TRBV6-5	TGTGCCAGCAGCCACAATTGGGGGCGGGACTATGGCTACACCTTC	CASSHNWGRDYGYTF
.	TRBJ2-1	TRBD2	TRBV28	TGTGCCAGCAGCAGCGGGAACTCCTACAATGAGCAGTTCTTC	CASSSGNSYNEQFF
few	TRBJ2-1	.	TRBV14	TGTGCCAGCAGGATGTCCGGGACCAGCAGAGGCAATGAGCAGTTCTTC	CASRMSGTSRGNEQFF
.	TRBJ1-1	.	TRBV27	TGTGCCAGCAGTCCACAGGGACACCCAAACACTGAAGCTTTCTTT	CASSPQGHPNTEAFF
.	TRBJ2-2	TRBD1	TRBV2	TGTGCCAGCAGTCTTGGGACAGGGGGAACCGGGGAGCTGTTTTTT	CASSLGTGGTGELFF
.	TRBJ1-5	TRBD1	TRBV7-2	TGTGCCAGCAGCACCTCATCGGACAGGCTGACTCAGCCCCAGCATTTT	CASSTSSDRLTQPQHF
.	TRBJ1-6	.	TRBV6-5	TGTGCCAGCAGTTCCGTCGGGATGCTTGGGTATTCACCCCTCCACTTT	CASSSVGMLGYSPLHF
.	TRBJ2-2	.	TRBV19	TGTGCCAGTTATGGGCGCGGCACCGGGGAGCTGTTTTTT	CASYGRGTGELFF
.	TRBJ2-5	TRBD1	TRBV18	TGTGCCAGCTCACCAAAGGACAGGGTACAAGAGACCCAGTACTTC	CASSPKDRVQETQYF
.	TRBJ1-6	.	TRBV7-2	TGTGCCAGCAGCTTTAGGGGAGGGAATTCACCCCTCCACTTT	CASSFRGGNSPLHF
.	TRBJ1-5	.	TRBV30	TGTGCCTGGAGTGTAGGGCAGCGCAATCAGCCCCAGCATTTT	CAWSVGQRNQPQHF
.	TRBJ2-7	.	TRBV3-1/TRBV3-2	TGTGCCAGCAGCCAAACCGGCCCAGTCTACGAGCAGTACTTC	CASSQTGPVYEQYF
.	TRBJ1-6	.	TRBV5-8	TGTGCCAGCAGCTTGGCGATCCAGGGGTCTTCCTATAATTCACCCCTCCACTTT	CASSLAIQGSSYNSPLHF
.	TRBJ2-1	.	TRBV7-2	TGTGCCAGCAGCTTAGTGGTGGGCTACAATGAGCAGTTCTTC	CASSLVVGYNEQFF
.	TRBJ2-4	.	TRBV28	TGTGCCAGCAGTTCCCCTGACGGGGCCAAAAACATTCAGTACTTC	CASSSPDGAKNIQYF
.	TRBJ1-1	.	TRBV7-2	TGTGCCAGCAGCTTAGGCGGGAGGGCTCGTGGAGCTTTCTTT	CASSLGGRARGAFF
.	TRBJ2-7	.	TRBV23-1	TGCGCCAGCAGTCAAAAGAACAGGCCTGTTTCCTACGAGCAGTACTTC	CASSQKNRPVSYEQYF
.	TRBJ2-1	.	TRBV28	TGTGCCAGCAGCCCCTTGGGAGAGCGAGGCTCCTACAATGAGCAGTTCTTC	CASSPLGERGSYNEQFF
once	TRBJ2-1	.	TRBV7-3	TGTGCCAGCAGCTTAAGCGGGAACACCTACAATGAGCAGTTCTTC	CASSLSGNTYNEQFF
once	TRBJ1-1	.	TRBV19	TGTGCCAGTAGTATAGGTACAACGGCTGAAGCTTTCTTT	CASSIGTTAEAFF
.	TRBJ1-2	.	TRBV7-9	TGTGCCAGCAGCTTAGTTAGGGGCAGCTACCACTATGGCTACACCTTC	CASSLVRGSYHYGYTF
.	TRBJ1-2	TRBD1	TRBV4-1	TGCGCCAGCAGCCAAGATCCGGGACAGGGCTATGGCTACACCTTC	CASSQDPGQGYGYTF
.	TRBJ1-1	.	TRBV5-1	TGCGCCAGCAGCCTCCGGCCAGTAAACACTGAAGCTTTCTTT	CASSLRPVNTEAFF
.	TRBJ1-5	.	TRBV13	TGTGCCAGCAGCCACCGACAGTCTAATCAGCCCCAGCATTTT	CASSHRQSNQPQHF